One sample yielded the 2 T cell receptor beta chains listed below, sequenced in a study of OX40 agonist ivuxolimab in advanced cancers. Method: immunoSEQ multiplex PCR; TCRdb's copy keeps in-frame clones and lacks some. The sample consists of about 52,000 clones, around 94% of them appearing once. The specimen was CD4+ or CD8+ T cells sorted from blood, collected in a trial of the OX40 agonist ivuxolimab. These receptors all come from an adult with an advanced solid tumor such as melanoma, head and neck, liver or kidney cancer.

This rearrangement joins TRBV29-1 to TRBJ2-7, with D possibly matching TRBD1 (6 bases). Trimming took off 4 bases at V and 6 bases at J, with 13 bases between the two ends. CDR1 is SQVTM and CDR2 is ANQGSEA in the germline V gene. The length of the CDR3 is 12 residues. The CDR3, as DNA: TGCAGCGTTGCTACAGGGTCAGGCGAGCAGTACTTC. This codes for CSVATGSGEQYF.

This chain links TRBV7-9 with TRBJ2-2; maybe TRBD2 (5 bases). Trimming shortened V by 1 base and J by 3 bases, and 12 bases separated the two germline ends. The length of the CDR3 is 16 residues. CDR1 and CDR2 from the germline V gene are SEHNR and FQNEAQ (reference sequence). The CDR3: CASSLGELAHTGELFF. As DNA, the CDR3 is TGTGCCAGCAGCTTAGGGGAGTTGGCGCACACCGGGGAGCTGTTTTTT.